This T cell receptor (beta chain) was retrieved from a study of OX40 agonist ivuxolimab in advanced cancers. Study overall: Patients were infused with ivuxolimab every 2 weeks at 0.01 to 10 mg/kg.

Only a few counts were recorded for this clone. The antigen remains undetermined. Germline CDR1 MGHRA, CDR2 YSYEKL. The V gene end was trimmed by 1 base and the J gene end by 3 bases; junction bases not matched to a gene: 6. The CDR3 contains 16 residues. Notes on the study in general: CD4+ and CD8+ blood T cells expanded clonally by week 6 at 0.1 to 3.0 mg/kg. There were, on average, more expanded clones in CD8+ T cells than in CD4+.

TCRdb keeps only in-frame clones here, not all; method: immunoSEQ multiplex PCR. The sample yields 55,000 to 80,000 clones, approximately 90% seen once. Cycle 7 day 1, cycle 4 day 1, and baseline were the timepoints at which blood was sampled. This TCR came from an adult with an advanced solid tumor such as melanoma, head and neck, liver or kidney cancer. The chain employs TRBV4-1 and TRBJ1-5; TRBD1 agrees at 7 bases. Material: CD4+ or CD8+ T cells sorted from blood, obtained in a trial of the OX40 agonist ivuxolimab. CDR3 coding DNA: TGCGCCAGCAGCCAAGGAGGGGGCGTTACCAATCAGCCCCAGCATTTT. Its translation is CASSQGGGVTNQPQHF.